This T cell receptor beta chain stems from a study of blood T cell repertoires in COVID-19. Study background: The analysed material was cDNA or gDNA that came from T cells, B-cell-depleted T cells, or PBMCs.

This clone appeared a single time. Authors' processing steps: The assay estimated nucleated cells by amplifying reference gene primers. Produced via immunoSEQ multiplex PCR; TCRdb's table is partial and in-frame only. D and trimming were read from the DNA, whereas the V and J calls and clone size are those reported in that table. The data hold about 28,000 clones, with about 90% observed a single time. The CDR3 consists of 15 residues. Germline V lookup: CDR1 MGHRA, CDR2 YSYEKL. V lost 2 bases and J 6 bases, leaving 16 bases between the germline ends. The chain employs TRBV4-1 and TRBJ1-2, with a weak D call TRBD1 (6 bases). The sequence derives from a human donor in a cohort sampled during active COVID-19. Sequenced sample: peripheral blood. Written as DNA, the CDR3 is TGCGCCAGCAGCCAAACAGGGTTCTGGATCGATGGCTACACCTTC. This gives the protein CASSQTGFWIDGYTF.